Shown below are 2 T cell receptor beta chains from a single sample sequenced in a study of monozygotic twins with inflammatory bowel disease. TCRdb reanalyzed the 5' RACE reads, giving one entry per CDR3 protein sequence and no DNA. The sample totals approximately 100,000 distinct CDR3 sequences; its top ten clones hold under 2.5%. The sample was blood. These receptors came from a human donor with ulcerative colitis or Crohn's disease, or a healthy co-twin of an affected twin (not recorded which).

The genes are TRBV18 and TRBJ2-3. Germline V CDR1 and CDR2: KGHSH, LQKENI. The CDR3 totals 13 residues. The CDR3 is CASSPLGEDTQYF. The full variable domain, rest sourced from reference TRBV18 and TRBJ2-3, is NAGVMQNPRHLVRRRGQEARLRCSPMKGHSHVYWYRQLPEEGLKFMVYLQKENIIDESGMPKERFSAEFPKEGPSILRIQQVVRGDSAAYFCASSPLGEDTQYFGPGTRLTVL.

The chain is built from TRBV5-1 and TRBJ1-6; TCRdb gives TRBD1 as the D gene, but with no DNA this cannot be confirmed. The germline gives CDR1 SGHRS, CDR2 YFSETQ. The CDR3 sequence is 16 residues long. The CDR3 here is CASSLFGQVPSAPLHF.